This is a list of T cell receptor beta chains from one sample in a study of human T cells and chemical hapten exposure. TCRdb analysed the RACE reads with MiXCR anew, one entry per CDR3 protein. The profile covers around 100,000 distinct CDR3 sequences, with 11% appearing a single time and 3.2% taken by the ten largest. Sample: whole blood, taken in connection with sensitization to the hapten diphenylcyclopropenone (DPC). The receptor source for this set is a woman aged 40 to 55 with alopecia areata. Some clones in this sample may be carry-over from other donors' samples. Each CDR3 is given with its conserved first and last residue. Each record gives: CDR3 protein, V gene, clone size. Only part of the rows carry a size: once, few, many, or a class if the clone is expanded.

cdr3_aa: CASSPPRRGQPHEQYF
v_call: TRBV11-2
clone_size: -

cdr3_aa: CASSQDPGQGPYNEQFF
v_call: TRBV3-1
clone_size: many

cdr3_aa: CAISESTGYNSPLHF
v_call: TRBV10-3
clone_size: few

cdr3_aa: CASSPRPDVEAFF
v_call: TRBV9
clone_size: -

cdr3_aa: CSVGRRVDYEQYF
v_call: TRBV29-1
clone_size: -

cdr3_aa: CASSAHTDSNQPQHF
v_call: TRBV10-1
clone_size: few

cdr3_aa: CSVDRPNTDTQYF
v_call: TRBV29-1
clone_size: many

cdr3_aa: CSARSALEGGTDTQYF
v_call: TRBV20-1
clone_size: -

cdr3_aa: CASSQDSRGGNTIYF
v_call: TRBV4-3
clone_size: many

cdr3_aa: CASSHGQGLNTEAFF
v_call: TRBV5-5
clone_size: many

cdr3_aa: CASRRVGEQYF
v_call: TRBV6-2/TRBV6-3
clone_size: -

cdr3_aa: CSARVYSRGGEQFF
v_call: TRBV20-1
clone_size: -

cdr3_aa: CASSVNRALSGNTIYF
v_call: TRBV9
clone_size: -

cdr3_aa: CASSYQISYEQYF
v_call: TRBV6-6
clone_size: many

cdr3_aa: CSVVGTKGTDTQYF
v_call: TRBV29-1
clone_size: few

cdr3_aa: CASSQVGGGYEQYF
v_call: TRBV4-2
clone_size: -

cdr3_aa: CASSFGTGRTEAFF
v_call: TRBV5-1
clone_size: many

cdr3_aa: CASSMGLAGPQLYF
v_call: TRBV6-4
clone_size: few

cdr3_aa: CASSLEAGVRADTQYF
v_call: TRBV5-4
clone_size: many

cdr3_aa: CASSFGGAKNIQYF
v_call: TRBV12-3/TRBV12-4
clone_size: many

cdr3_aa: CSVRQYQETQYF
v_call: TRBV29-1
clone_size: -

cdr3_aa: CASSYEHADTEAFF
v_call: TRBV6-5
clone_size: few

cdr3_aa: CASSRSGSGYNEQFF
v_call: TRBV28
clone_size: few

cdr3_aa: CASSSSGGAADTQYF
v_call: TRBV11-3
clone_size: -

cdr3_aa: CSASSSGNTEAFF
v_call: TRBV20-1
clone_size: many

cdr3_aa: CASSLWTGEGEQFF
v_call: TRBV12-3/TRBV12-4
clone_size: many